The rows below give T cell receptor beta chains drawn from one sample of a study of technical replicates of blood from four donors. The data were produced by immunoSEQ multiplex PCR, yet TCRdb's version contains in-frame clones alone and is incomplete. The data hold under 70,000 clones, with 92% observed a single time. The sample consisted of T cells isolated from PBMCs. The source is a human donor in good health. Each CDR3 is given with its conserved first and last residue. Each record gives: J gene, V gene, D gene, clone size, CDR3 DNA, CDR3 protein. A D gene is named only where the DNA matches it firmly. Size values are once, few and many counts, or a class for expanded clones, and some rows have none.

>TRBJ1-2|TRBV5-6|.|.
TGTGCCAGCAGTACGTGGGCCTATGGCTACACCTTC
CASSTWAYGYTF
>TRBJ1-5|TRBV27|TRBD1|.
TGTGCCAGCAGTCTCCGACAGGGTAGTCAGCCCCAGCATTTT
CASSLRQGSQPQHF
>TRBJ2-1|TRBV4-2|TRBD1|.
TGTGCCAGCAGCCAAGAAGGGACAGGGACAAATGAGCAGTTCTTC
CASSQEGTGTNEQFF
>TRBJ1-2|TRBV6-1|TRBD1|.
TGTGCCAGCAGGAGGGACAGGGAAGAGGGCTACACCTTC
CASRRDREEGYTF
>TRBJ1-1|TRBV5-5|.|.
TGTGCCAGCAGGACAAACAGGGCGGAAAGCACTGAAGCTTTCTTT
CASRTNRAESTEAFF
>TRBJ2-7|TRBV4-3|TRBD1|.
TGCGCCAGCAGCCAAGATTGGCGAGACAGGGCCTACTACGAGCAGTACTTC
CASSQDWRDRAYYEQYF
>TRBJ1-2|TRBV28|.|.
TGTGCCAGCAGTTTCCCGGACAGAAGCTATGGCTACACCTTC
CASSFPDRSYGYTF
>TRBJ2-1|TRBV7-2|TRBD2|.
TGTGCCAGCAGCGTACGTACAGCGGGAGATAATGAGCAGTTCTTC
CASSVRTAGDNEQFF
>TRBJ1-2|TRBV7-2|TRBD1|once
TGTGCCAGCAGCTTAGTCACAGGGGGTGGATATGGCTACACCTTC
CASSLVTGGGYGYTF
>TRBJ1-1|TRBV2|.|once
TGTGCCAGCAGGGAAGACAGGAACACTGAAGCTTTCTTT
CASREDRNTEAFF
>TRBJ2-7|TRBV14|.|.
TGTGCCAGCAGCCAAGATACAAGCGGAGACCCCTACGAGCAGTACTTC
CASSQDTSGDPYEQYF
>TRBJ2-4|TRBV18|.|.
TGTGCCAGCTCACCAATAGCGGAAGGCAAAAACATTCAGTACTTC
CASSPIAEGKNIQYF
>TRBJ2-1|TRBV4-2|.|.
TGTGCCAGCAGCCAAGGTTTGAGTCTAAGCTACAATGAGCAGTTCTTC
CASSQGLSLSYNEQFF
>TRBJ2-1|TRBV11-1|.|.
TGTGCCAGCAGGTCGCCCCGGGACTTCTCTTACAATGAGCAGTTCTTC
CASRSPRDFSYNEQFF
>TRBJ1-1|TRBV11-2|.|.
TGTGCCAGCAGCTTACAAGGGGTAGGGGACACTGAAGCTTTCTTT
CASSLQGVGDTEAFF
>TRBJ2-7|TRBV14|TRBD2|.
TGTGCCAGCAGCCAAGTGAAGGGACTAGCGGATGTCTACGAGCAGTACTTC
CASSQVKGLADVYEQYF